The 10 T cell receptor beta chains listed next were all sequenced from one sample in a study of blood T cell repertoires in COVID-19. Assay: immunoSEQ multiplex PCR; the TCRdb copy retains only in-frame clones and omits some. The sample contains tens of thousands of clones, roughly 80% of which appear only once. Sequencing was done on a sample of peripheral blood. These receptor sequences come from an elderly woman with active or convalescent COVID-19.

The chain links TRBV4-1 to TRBJ1-5; D unresolved. CDR3 length: 14 residues. Germline V CDR1 and CDR2: MGHRA, YSYEKL. Trimming cost V 2 bases and J 0 bases, with 5 bases left between them. CDR3 nucleotides: TGCGCCAGCAGCCAACTTAATAGCAATCAGCCCCAGCATTTT. This sequence encodes CASSQLNSNQPQHF.

The sample holds one count of this clone. This chain links TRBV11-1 with TRBJ1-2; 7 bases align to TRBD1. Germline V CDR1 and CDR2: SGHAT, FQDESV (reference sequence). V was clipped by 5 bases and J by 3 bases; unmatched bases: 6. The CDR3 spans 14 residues. The CDR3, as DNA: TGTGCCAGCAGCCCGGACAGGAATGACTATGGCTACACCTTC. Translated, it gives CASSPDRNDYGYTF.

The chain employs TRBV5-1 and TRBJ2-7; TRBD2 matches at 7 bases. V lost 4 bases to trimming and J lost 3 bases; unmatched junction nucleotides: 4. The CDR3 is 13 amino acids. Per germline, CDR1 SGHRS and CDR2 YFSETQ. The DNA of the CDR3 is TGCGCCAGCAGCCCAAGCGGGGACTACGAGCAGTACTTC. Translated, it gives CASSPSGDYEQYF.

The chain carries TRBV5-6 and TRBJ2-7; TRBD2 might be the D (6 bases). The germline V gene encodes CDR1 SGHDT and CDR2 YYEEEE. This CDR3 region has 11 residues. The V end lost 4 bases, the J end lost 9 bases, and 11 bases lay between the germline ends. In nucleotides, the CDR3 is TGTGCCAGCAGCCGACTAGGGCTGCAGTACTTC. It codes for CASSRLGLQYF.

This chain connects TRBV10-3 to TRBJ1-1; 7 nucleotides agree with TRBD1. The V gene's germline CDR1 is ENHRY and CDR2 SYGVKD. V lost 3 bases, J lost 4 bases, and 2 bases stayed unmatched. This CDR3 has 13 amino acids. CDR3 coding DNA: TGTGCCATCAGTGAACAGGGGAGCACTGAAGCTTTCTTT. Translation gives CAISEQGSTEAFF.

Of note for this clone: This could be a read error, since a much larger clone is one nucleotide away. This chain joins TRBV5-6 and TRBJ1-1; D uncertain. The CDR3 is made up of 13 amino acids. Deletions cut 6 bases from V and 0 bases from J, with 9 bases between. Germline V CDR1 and CDR2: SGHDT, YYEEEE. The CDR3 protein is CASNFSVNTEAFF. The CDR3 DNA sequence: TGTGCCAGCAACTTCTCAGTGAACACTGAAGCTTTCTTT.

The rearrangement uses TRBV19 and TRBJ2-1, with D perhaps matching TRBD1 (6 bases). V lost 2 bases and J 5 bases, leaving 16 bases between the germline ends. Germline CDR1 and CDR2: LNHDA and SQIVND (reference sequence). The CDR3 contains 16 residues. CDR3 nucleotides: TGTGCCAGTAGTATAACACAGGGCGGTGTAGACAATGAGCAGTTCTTC. This encodes CASSITQGGVDNEQFF.

The CDR3 DNA follows: TGTGCCAGTAGTACCGGGACAGGGAACTACAATGAGCAGTTCTTC. Its protein product is CASSTGTGNYNEQFF. This chain uses TRBV19 with TRBJ2-1; TRBD1 matches at 9 bases. V gave up 4 bases and J gave up 3 bases; unmatched junction bases: 4. The CDR3 is made up of 15 amino acids. Germline loops: CDR1 LNHDA, CDR2 SQIVND (reference sequence).

The chain links TRBV5-1 to TRBJ2-1; 10 nucleotides agree with TRBD2. Trimming took 4 bases from V and 0 from J; bases not matched to a gene: 4. In germline, CDR1 is SGHRS, CDR2 YFSETQ. The CDR3 is 16 amino acids. For the CDR3, the DNA is TGCGCCAGCAGCGTTAGCGGGGGGAGCTCCTACAATGAGCAGTTCTTC. Encoded protein: CASSVSGGSSYNEQFF.

This chain's CDR3 is CASSPGTVLSYEQYF. In nucleotides, the CDR3 is TGTGCCAGCAGCCCTGGGACAGTCCTCTCCTACGAGCAGTACTTC. V and J are TRBV9 and TRBJ2-7, with 7 nucleotides matching TRBD1. Per the germline V gene, CDR1 is SGDLS and CDR2 is YYNGEE. J was trimmed by 0 bases and V by 4 bases; bases with no gene match: 7. The CDR3 spans 15 residues.